This TCR beta chain was observed in a study of beta chain features in type 1 diabetes. In the case of this clone: Antigen unknown.

Findings and caveats of the study: Compared with healthy donors, patients appeared to share more similar naive, central memory and regulatory TCRB repertoires.

The study reverse transcribed the entire isolated RNA, so it sequenced expressed TCRB transcripts. The method was immunoSEQ multiplex PCR; TCRdb's version includes in-frame clones alone and lacks a portion of them. The table includes under 250,000 clones, 25% to 30% detected once. Per the germline V gene, CDR1 is SGHRS and CDR2 is YFSETQ. This CDR3 has 15 amino acids. Trimming took off 4 bases at V and 10 bases at J, with 18 bases between the two ends. The V gene is TRBV5-1, the J gene TRBJ1-6; D is perhaps TRBD1 (6 bases). The sequence was collected from a man under 40 in good health. Input material: central memory CD4+ T cells from blood. DNA of the CDR3: TGCGCCAGCAGCCCTAGCGACAGGCGTGGGTCACCCCTCCACTTT. Translated: CASSPSDRRGSPLHF.